One and the same sample provided the 3 T cell receptor beta chains below, sequenced in a study of CD8 T cells in Susac syndrome (dated by TCRdb to the late 2010s). Library preparation used the immunoSEQ multiplex PCR assay. RNA was extracted using the RNeasy kit, and roughly 0.45 to 1 microgram was reverse transcribed with random hexamers. TCRdb handled the public reads itself, with Q25 trimming in fastp and clone calling in MiXCR, and kept productive beta chains. A single entry per CDR3 protein holds the most common genes and DNA from its merged rows. This sample comprises fewer than 200,000 distinct CDR3 sequences, 90% to 95% of them detected only once. The top ten constitute around 0.1% of the sample. Sample: CD4+ T cells from PBMCs. All receptors derive from a human donor in good health.

In DNA form, the CDR3 reads TGTGCCAGCAGCCAATTGCGGGTGAACACTGAAGCTTTCTTT. Its protein is CASSQLRVNTEAFF. The genes are TRBV16 and TRBJ1-1; D uncertain. The V and J ends lost 1 base and 0 bases respectively, with 6 bases between them. Looked up from germline, CDR1 is KGHSY and CDR2 is FQNENV. This CDR3 has 14 amino acids.

The chain links TRBV20-1 to TRBJ2-4; no clear D. The V end was cut by 1 base, the J end by 3 bases, with 7 bases between. Germline V gene lookup returns CDR1 DFQATT and CDR2 SNEGSKA (reference sequence). The CDR3 runs to 13 residues. The CDR3 bases are TGCAGTGCTAGAGCCGATGTCAAAAACATTCAGTACTTC. Residues: CSARADVKNIQYF.

This chain links TRBV9 with TRBJ2-7; 8 bases are a match to TRBD2. The V gene's germline CDR1 is SGDLS and CDR2 YYNGEE. Trimming at V came to 0 bases and at J to 6 bases, leaving 5 bases not matched to a gene. This CDR3 is 14 amino acids long. The CDR3 reads CASSVDPAGGEQYF. In nucleotides, the CDR3 is TGTGCCAGCAGCGTAGACCCGGCGGGGGGCGAGCAGTACTTC.